The 29 T cell receptor beta chains given below trace back to one sample, sequenced in a study of post-analysis software for immune sequencing data. Findings of the study overall: Controls showed lower frequencies than patients for five TRBV segments, and TRBV5-6, TRBV5-1 and TRBV20-1 were among these.

Prepared libraries of TCR beta cDNA carried unique molecular identifiers. One entry per CDR3 protein, called by TCRdb with MiXCR from the PCR reads. The sample has 550,000 to 700,000 distinct CDR3 sequences, 44% seen once. Their recognized antigens are unknown. Sequenced input: blood. The receptors were sampled from a girl aged 5-17 years with multiple sclerosis.

The chain couples TRBV6-1 to TRBJ1-1; D ambiguous. Trimming removed 6 bases from V and 1 base from J, with 9 bases in between. Germline lookup yields CDR1 MNHNS and CDR2 SASEGT. The CDR3 spans 13 residues. Here the CDR3 reads CASSPLGNTEAFF. As DNA, the CDR3 is TGTGCCAGCAGCCCGTTGGGGAACACTGAAGCTTTCTTT.

This rearrangement joins TRBV7-2 to TRBJ2-7; D perhaps matches TRBD2 (6 bases). This CDR3 region has 16 residues. Germline V gene data show CDR1 as SGHTA and CDR2 as FQGNSA. Deletions cut 1 base from V and 0 bases from J, with 13 bases between. The CDR3 DNA follows: TGTGCCAGCAGCTTAGTATGGGACTTGAGCTCCTACGAGCAGTACTTC. Translated, it gives CASSLVWDLSSYEQYF.

The chain joins TRBV6-2 or TRBV6-3 to TRBJ2-3; D ambiguous. V lost 6 bases and J 0 bases, leaving 13 bases between the germline ends. Germline V lookup: CDR1 MNHEY, CDR2 SVGEGT. There are 15 residues in the CDR3. This chain's CDR3 is CASRLIAASTDTQYF. Written as DNA, the CDR3 is TGTGCCAGCAGACTTATCGCGGCTAGCACAGATACGCAGTATTTT.

The chain has TRBV7-2 and TRBJ2-5, with TRBD2 matching 10 bases. Germline V gene lookup returns CDR1 SGHTA and CDR2 FQGNSA. The junction had 1 base not matched to a gene; V was cut back by 2 bases and J by 10 bases. CDR3 length: 12 residues. Here the CDR3 DNA reads TGTGCCAGCAGCTTACTAGCGGGGGACCAGTACTTC. Translating gives CASSLLAGDQYF.

The rearrangement joins TRBV2 to TRBJ1-5; tentatively, D is TRBD1 (6 bases). CDR1 is SNHLY, CDR2 FYNNEI, per germline. Trimming shortened V by 5 bases and J by 6 bases, and 14 bases separated the two germline ends. The CDR3 extends over 14 amino acids. CDR3 region: CASSPLGGVQPQHF. The CDR3 region has the DNA TGTGCCAGCAGTCCCTTGGGGGGCGTTCAGCCCCAGCATTTT.

The gene calls are TRBV29-1 and TRBJ2-1; 7 nucleotides agree with TRBD2. Germline CDR1 and CDR2: SQVTM and ANQGSEA. This CDR3 contains 13 residues. J lost 7 bases, V lost 0 bases, and 3 bases had no gene match. CDR3 protein: CSVEEGRGNEQFF. The CDR3 DNA follows: TGCAGCGTTGAAGAGGGGAGGGGTAATGAGCAGTTCTTC.

The V gene is TRBV5-1, the J gene TRBJ2-5; either TRBD1 or TRBD2 may supply D (5 bases each). CDR3 length: 15 amino acids. CDR1 SGHRS and CDR2 YFSETQ come from the germline V gene. Trimming removed 4 bases from V and 0 bases from J, with 13 bases in between. This CDR3 reads CASSPREGNQETQYF. The DNA of the CDR3 is TGCGCCAGCAGCCCCCGAGAGGGGAACCAAGAGACCCAGTACTTC.

The J gene is TRBJ1-2, the V gene TRBV6-5; no reliable D call. With 6 bases removed from V and 0 bases from J, the gap between germline ends came to 8 bases. Germline lookup yields CDR1 MNHEY and CDR2 SVGAGI. The CDR3 has 13 amino acids. The DNA of the CDR3 is TGTGCCAGCAGGGACGGTACTAACTATGGCTACACCTTC. Translated: CASRDGTNYGYTF.

This chain links TRBV7-9 with TRBJ2-1; D possibly corresponds to TRBD2 (5 bases). The CDR3 loop spans 15 amino acids. The V end lost 1 base, the J end lost 10 bases, and 17 bases lay between the germline ends. Germline V gene lookup returns CDR1 SEHNR and CDR2 FQNEAQ (reference sequence). In nucleotides, the CDR3 is TGTGCCAGCAGCTTAGGCGAACAAGGGAGCAGAGAGCAGTTCTTC. Encoded protein: CASSLGEQGSREQFF.

This clonotype was seen a few times. The genes are TRBV10-3 and TRBJ1-1; D ambiguous. Germline V lookup: CDR1 ENHRY, CDR2 SYGVKD. V was trimmed by 7 bases and J by 3 bases, leaving 18 bases between them. CDR3 size: 15 residues. The chain's CDR3 is CAITDPLNGHTEAFF. Written as DNA, the CDR3 is TGTGCCATCACCGATCCATTAAACGGTCACACTGAAGCTTTCTTT.

The chain recombines TRBV4-1 with TRBJ1-2; 11 bases map to TRBD1. The V gene's germline CDR1 is MGHRA and CDR2 YSYEKL. The length of the CDR3 is 15 residues. V gave up 4 bases and J gave up 4 bases; unmatched junction bases: 5. The CDR3 region is CASSRDRGIFYGYTF. DNA of the CDR3: TGCGCCAGCAGCCGGGACAGGGGGATTTTCTATGGCTACACCTTC.

The chain has TRBV6-5 and TRBJ2-3, with D possibly TRBD1 on 6 matching bases. This CDR3 comprises 16 residues. Germline CDR1 MNHEY, CDR2 SVGAGI. The V end was cut by 4 bases, the J end by 4 bases, with 18 bases between. The CDR3 region is CASSSLGRQEADTQYF. CDR3 coding DNA: TGTGCCAGCAGTTCTTTAGGGCGACAGGAGGCAGATACGCAGTATTTT.

This chain joins TRBV3-1 and TRBJ1-6, with D perhaps TRBD1 (6 bases). Germline CDR1 and CDR2: LGHDT and YNNKEL (reference sequence). With 5 bases removed from V and 6 bases from J, the gap between germline ends came to 11 bases. The CDR3 contains 14 residues. CDR3 DNA sequence: TGTGCCAGCAGCGAGCGAGGGGGTAATTCACCCCTCCACTTT. Its translation: CASSERGGNSPLHF.

This sequence joins TRBV20-1 and TRBJ2-5; the D gene could be TRBD1 or TRBD2 (5 bases each). The germline CDR1 and CDR2 sequences are DFQATT and SNEGSKA (reference sequence). Trimming removed 0 bases at V and 1 base at J, with 12 bases between. The CDR3 is made up of 15 amino acids. The DNA of the CDR3 is TGCAGTGCTAGAGACAGGGTTACTAGCCAAGAGACCCAGTACTTC. Amino acids: CSARDRVTSQETQYF.

Only a few counts were recorded for this clonotype. The chain employs TRBV2 and TRBJ2-1, with D perhaps matching TRBD1 (6 bases). This CDR3 has 14 residues. Looked up from germline, CDR1 is SNHLY and CDR2 is FYNNEI. Trimming left V 7 bases short and J 6 bases short, with 16 bases between. The CDR3 region has the DNA TGTGCCAGCAACGAGAGGCAGGGGCCCAATGAGCAGTTCTTC. Translated: CASNERQGPNEQFF. Together with reference TRBV2 and TRBJ2-1, the CDR3 gives the full variable domain: EPEVTQTPSHQVTQMGQEVILRCVPISNHLYFYWYRQILGQKVEFLVSFYNNEISEKSEIFDDQFSVERPDGSNFTLKIRSTKLEDSAMYFCASNERQGPNEQFFGPGTRLTVL.

In its sample, this clonotype was seen a few times. Given a much more abundant clone one base away, this may be a read error. The CDR3 protein is CSGDRGIYGYTF. In DNA, the CDR3 is TGCAGCGGTGATAGGGGGATCTATGGCTACACCTTC. The genes are TRBV29-1 and TRBJ1-2; TRBD1 is a possible D gene (6 bases). The CDR3 is 12 amino acids. CDR1 and CDR2 (germline): SQVTM, ANQGSEA. With 7 bases removed from V and 4 bases from J, the gap between germline ends came to 13 bases.

This clonotype has only one observation. This may be a read error: a much more frequent sequence differs by one nucleotide. V usage is TRBV29-1 and J usage is TRBJ2-3, with 8 bases lining up with TRBD1. The CDR3 extends over 13 amino acids. Unmatched junction bases numbered 7, after V lost 6 bases and J lost 5 bases. Per the germline V gene, CDR1 is SQVTM and CDR2 is ANQGSEA. This CDR3 reads CSVVTGEVDTQYF. The CDR3 DNA sequence: TGCAGCGTCGTGACAGGGGAGGTAGATACGCAGTATTTT.

This clonotype was detected a few times. The V call is TRBV7-9, the J call TRBJ2-5; D tentatively reads TRBD1 or TRBD2 (6 bases each). The CDR3 is 15 amino acids. The ends were cut back, 3 bases at V and 3 bases at J, with 14 bases in the middle. Germline loops: CDR1 SEHNR, CDR2 FQNEAQ (reference sequence). In DNA, the CDR3 is TGTGCCAGCAGCTTGGGGGGCGGAATGAAAGAGACCCAGTACTTC. It yields the protein CASSLGGGMKETQYF.

This clonotype has more than one count but fewer than ten. The J gene is TRBJ2-7, the V gene TRBV4-1; 7 nucleotides agree with TRBD2. This CDR3 contains 13 residues. The trim removed 8 bases at V and 5 bases at J, leaving 9 bases unmatched. Germline CDR1 MGHRA, CDR2 YSYEKL. CDR3 DNA sequence: TGCGCCAGCGCCCCGGCTAGCGGCGACGAGCAGTACTTC. This encodes CASAPASGDEQYF.

Regarding this clonotype: At one end the junction does not follow the germline gene, possibly because of a read error. The chain employs TRBV27 and TRBJ2-1; D is ambiguous. Germline V CDR1 and CDR2: MNHEY, SMNVEV (reference sequence). The CDR3 runs to 14 residues. The CDR3 sequence: CAGSGASPYNEQFF. The DNA of the CDR3 is TGTGCCGGCAGTGGCGCGTCCCCCTACAATGAGCAGTTCTTC.

The genes are TRBV13 and TRBJ2-4; tentatively, D is TRBD1 or TRBD2 (5 bases each). Germline assignment: CDR1 PRHDT and CDR2 FYEKMQ (reference sequence). The CDR3 spans 15 residues. V shed 2 bases and J shed 4 bases, with 12 bases lying between them. This CDR3 is CASSLRDGTKNIQYF. CDR3 DNA sequence: TGTGCCAGCAGCTTACGGGACGGAACAAAAAACATTCAGTACTTC.

This sequence joins TRBV7-2 and TRBJ2-3; D gene ambiguous. The V end was cut by 6 bases, the J end by 4 bases, with 14 bases between. Germline V gene sequence: CDR1 SGHTA, CDR2 FQGNSA. This CDR3 is built from 14 residues. The CDR3 reads CASSSQPRADTQYF. CDR3 coding DNA: TGTGCCAGCAGTTCACAGCCTCGAGCAGATACGCAGTATTTT.

In this sample, this clonotype turned up once. The chain couples TRBV20-1 to TRBJ1-5; 8 positions match TRBD1. Germline-derived CDR1 and CDR2 are DFQATT and SNEGSKA (reference sequence). V lost 4 bases and J lost 0; bases outside the gene matches: 17. The CDR3 totals 19 residues. The CDR3 nucleotides read TGCAGTGCTATGGGCGCCCCGGGACAGGAGGGTGATAGCAATCAGCCCCAGCATTTT. This encodes CSAMGAPGQEGDSNQPQHF.

This chain joins TRBV5-1 and TRBJ2-5; 12 positions agree with TRBD2. Germline V gene lookup returns CDR1 SGHRS and CDR2 YFSETQ. The junction had 6 bases not matched to a gene; V was cut back by 4 bases and J by 5 bases. The CDR3 length is 15 residues. The CDR3 sequence: CASSRWTSGKETQYF. The DNA of the CDR3 is TGCGCCAGCAGCAGATGGACTAGCGGGAAGGAGACCCAGTACTTC.

This clonotype was found once. The chain uses TRBV9 and TRBJ1-6; TRBD1 matches at 7 bases. V dropped 2 bases and J dropped 9; count of bases not matched to a gene: 8. The CDR3 is made up of 15 amino acids. Germline CDR1 reads SGDLS; CDR2 reads YYNGEE. The CDR3 here is CASSVRQGGGSPLHF. CDR3 coding DNA: TGTGCCAGCAGCGTCCGACAGGGCGGTGGTTCACCCCTCCACTTT.

V is TRBV6-5 and J is TRBJ2-1, with 8 bases aligning to TRBD2. Per the germline V gene, CDR1 is MNHEY and CDR2 is SVGAGI. V lost 2 bases and J lost 6; bases outside the gene matches: 6. The CDR3 totals 15 residues. CDR3 residues: CASSYVTSESNEQFF. The CDR3 nucleotides read TGTGCCAGCAGTTACGTGACTAGCGAGTCCAATGAGCAGTTCTTC.

This sequence joins TRBV12-3 or TRBV12-4 and TRBJ1-5; no reliable D call. This CDR3 is 14 amino acids long. Trimming removed 5 bases from V and 1 base from J, with 9 bases in between. The CDR3 sequence: CASSPELSNQPQHF. CDR3 in DNA: TGTGCCAGCAGTCCAGAGCTCAGCAATCAGCCCCAGCATTTT.

For the CDR3, the DNA is TGCGCCAGCAGCCAACATGGCAGGGCTGAAGCTTTCTTT. Translation gives CASSQHGRAEAFF. The genes are TRBV4-1 and TRBJ1-1, with D tentatively TRBD1 (5 bases). The CDR3 has 13 residues. Germline loops: CDR1 MGHRA, CDR2 YSYEKL. With 2 bases removed from V and 6 bases from J, the gap between germline ends came to 10 bases.

The chain uses TRBV5-6 and TRBJ2-7; D is possibly TRBD2 (5 bases). Germline V lookup: CDR1 SGHDT, CDR2 YYEEEE. Trimming took 4 bases from V and 6 from J, leaving 11 bases between them. CDR3 size: 12 residues. The CDR3 loop is CASSRTQPEQYF. CDR3 DNA: TGTGCCAGCAGCAGGACTCAACCCGAGCAGTACTTC.